Below are 17 T cell receptor beta chains sequenced from a single sample in a study of cytomegalovirus exposure and HLA in healthy donors. The PCR employed 60 Vbeta primers together with 13 Jbeta primers. The repertoire was sequenced with immunoSEQ multiplex PCR; TCRdb's copy has only in-frame clones and lacks some. In the table there are roughly 120,000 clones, around 77% of which are singletons. Input material: PBMCs. These receptors originate from a young woman in good health and CMV-seropositive.

This rearrangement joins TRBV2 to TRBJ1-5; D gene uncertain. This CDR3 is 11 amino acids long. Germline values: CDR1 SNHLY, CDR2 FYNNEI. V dropped 3 bases and J dropped 11 bases, with 8 bases sitting between them. Here the CDR3 DNA reads TGTGCCAGCAGTGATCGGAGCGCCCAGCATTTT. The encoded protein is CASSDRSAQHF.

The CDR3 nucleotides are TGCGCCAGCAGCCTCCGGCAGGGCGGCACCGGGGAGCTGTTTTTT. This translates into CASSLRQGGTGELFF. This chain links TRBV5-1 with TRBJ2-2; D possibly corresponds to TRBD1 (5 bases). In germline, CDR1 is SGHRS, CDR2 YFSETQ. The CDR3 length is 15 residues. The V end lost 4 bases, the J end lost 4 bases, and 14 bases lay between the germline ends. The complete variable domain, with remaining parts taken from reference TRBV5-1 and TRBJ2-2, reads KAGVTQTPRYLIKTRGQQVTLSCSPISGHRSVSWYQQTPGQGLQFLFEYFSETQRNKGNFPGRFSGRQFSNSRSEMNVSTLELGDSALYLCASSLRQGGTGELFFGEGSRLTVL.

This chain connects TRBV5-1 to TRBJ2-1; 10 bases are a match to TRBD2. This CDR3 has 15 residues. In germline, CDR1 is SGHRS, CDR2 YFSETQ. V lost 0 bases and J lost 4; bases outside the gene matches: 1. CDR3 region: CASSLASGSYNEQFF. The CDR3 region has the DNA TGCGCCAGCAGCTTGGCTAGCGGGAGTTACAATGAGCAGTTCTTC.

The chain has TRBV15 and TRBJ2-3; unclear D gene. From germline, CDR1 is LNHNV and CDR2 YYDKDF (reference sequence). This CDR3 region has 16 residues. Trimming took off 1 base at V and 0 bases at J, with 11 bases between the two ends. CDR3 coding DNA: TGTGCCACCAGCAGAGCCCTAGACTTGAGCACAGATACGCAGTATTTT. It translates to CATSRALDLSTDTQYF.

V is TRBV9 and J is TRBJ1-1; possibly TRBD1 for D (5 bases). Germline lookup yields CDR1 SGDLS and CDR2 YYNGEE. The length of the CDR3 is 14 residues. V dropped 1 base and J dropped 5 bases, with 12 bases sitting between them. CDR3 nucleotides: TGTGCCAGCAGCGTACAAGGGGCCGGTACTGAAGCTTTCTTT. Translation gives CASSVQGAGTEAFF.

J is TRBJ2-7 and V is TRBV19; 9 bases are shared with TRBD2. The ends lost 10 bases at V and 3 bases at J; junction bases unmatched: 16. Germline CDR1 reads LNHDA; CDR2 reads SQIVND (reference sequence). This CDR3 comprises 16 residues. CDR3 nucleotide sequence: TGTGCCACCGCCCTCGGGCGAGGGCGGGGGGGCTACGAGCAGTACTTC. Protein sequence: CATALGRGRGGYEQYF.

V gene TRBV13 combines with J gene TRBJ1-1; 9 positions match TRBD1. The CDR3 is made up of 16 amino acids. With 6 bases clipped from V and 0 bases from J, the junction kept 8 bases outside the gene matches. Germline CDR1 reads PRHDT; CDR2 reads FYEKMQ (reference sequence). CDR3 residues: CASRPGQGAMNTEAFF. The CDR3 nucleotides read TGTGCCAGCAGGCCGGGACAGGGAGCTATGAACACTGAAGCTTTCTTT.

This clone showed up just once. V usage is TRBV19 and J usage is TRBJ1-6; no clear D. CDR1 LNHDA and CDR2 SQIVND come from the germline V gene (reference sequence). Trimming took off 4 bases at V and 0 bases at J, with 10 bases between the two ends. The CDR3 consists of 16 residues. The CDR3 DNA reads TGTGCCAGTAGTACCCTCCGCAGCTCCTATAATTCACCCCTCCACTTT. Translation: CASSTLRSSYNSPLHF.

V and J are TRBV18 and TRBJ1-5; weak D call: TRBD1 (6 bases). V gave up 6 bases and J gave up 0 bases, with 9 bases separating them. The CDR3 loop spans 14 amino acids. CDR1 KGHSH and CDR2 LQKENI come from the germline V gene. The CDR3 DNA reads as TGTGCCAGCTCCCAGACAGGTAGCAATCAGCCCCAGCATTTT. It specifies CASSQTGSNQPQHF. The full variable domain, its missing parts supplied by reference TRBV18 and TRBJ1-5, is NAGVMQNPRHLVRRRGQEARLRCSPMKGHSHVYWYRQLPEEGLKFMVYLQKENIIDESGMPKERFSAEFPKEGPSILRIQQVVRGDSAAYFCASSQTGSNQPQHFGDGTRLSIL.

This sequence joins TRBV11-2 and TRBJ2-7; 8 bases match TRBD1. In germline, CDR1 is SGHAT, CDR2 FQNNGV. The CDR3 contains 14 residues. With V trimmed by 5 bases and J by 7 bases, 10 bases remained unmatched. This chain's CDR3 is CASSTDRVVWEQYF. The CDR3 nucleotides are TGTGCCAGCAGCACGGACAGGGTCGTGTGGGAGCAGTACTTC.

This clone showed up just a few times. CDR3: CASSPETGVGYTF. In DNA form, the CDR3 reads TGTGCCAGCAGCCCGGAGACAGGAGTTGGCTACACCTTC. V is TRBV27 and J is TRBJ1-2; D perhaps matches TRBD1 (6 bases). The CDR3 consists of 13 residues. V was shortened by 6 bases and J by 7 bases, with 15 bases between the two germline ends. Germline lookup yields CDR1 MNHEY and CDR2 SMNVEV (reference sequence).

The rearrangement links TRBV30 to TRBJ1-2; possibly TRBD1 for D (5 bases). Germline CDR1 is GTSNPN and CDR2 is SVGIG (reference sequence). The CDR3 is made up of 15 amino acids. Trimming left V 4 bases short and J 7 bases short, with 22 bases between. CDR3 in amino acids: CAWMTGSDGASGYTF. CDR3 in DNA: TGTGCCTGGATGACGGGCTCCGATGGGGCGTCTGGCTACACCTTC.

The chain joins TRBV7-9 to TRBJ1-1; no definite D call. The CDR3 runs to 13 residues. The V gene's germline CDR1 is SEHNR and CDR2 FQNEAQ (reference sequence). V was trimmed by 4 bases and J by 0 bases, leaving 6 bases between them. The CDR3 is CASSSQMNTEAFF. DNA for the CDR3: TGTGCCAGCAGCTCACAGATGAACACTGAAGCTTTCTTT.

The chain combines TRBV5-6 with TRBJ2-7; TRBD2 matches 10 bases. The V segment lost 0 bases and the J segment 2 bases; nucleotides outside the gene matches: 2. The germline CDR1 and CDR2 sequences are SGHDT and YYEEEE. The CDR3 sequence is 15 residues long. The CDR3 is CASSLGSGGAYEQYF. The CDR3 DNA reads as TGTGCCAGCAGCTTGGGGAGCGGGGGGGCCTACGAGCAGTACTTC.

The table lists this clone with a count of one. This sequence joins TRBV5-1 and TRBJ1-3; no clear D gene. CDR1 is SGHRS, CDR2 YFSETQ, per germline. V was shortened by 4 bases and J by 1 base, with 21 bases between the two germline ends. CDR3 size: 18 residues. CDR3 coding DNA: TGCGCCAGCAGCGCTACGGGTTTGGAGTTAATATCTGGAAACACCATATATTTT. It translates to CASSATGLELISGNTIYF.

The J gene is TRBJ1-6, the V gene TRBV19; D call uncertain. Germline lookup yields CDR1 LNHDA and CDR2 SQIVND (reference sequence). V was shortened by 10 bases and J by 2 bases, with 15 bases between the two germline ends. The CDR3 has 15 amino acids. The CDR3 coding sequence is TGTGCCACCGGGAGGGATCTCGCCTATAATTCACCCCTCCACTTT. Residues: CATGRDLAYNSPLHF.

This clone showed up just a few times. The chain employs TRBV18 and TRBJ1-1; a possible D gene is TRBD1 (5 bases). Deletions cut 3 bases from V and 7 bases from J, with 12 bases between. The CDR3 runs 13 residues. Germline V gene lookup returns CDR1 KGHSH and CDR2 LQKENI. For the CDR3, the DNA is TGTGCCAGCTCACCGGGACGGGGGGATGAAGCTTTCTTT. Protein product: CASSPGRGDEAFF. The variable domain in full, with the rest retrieved from reference TRBV18 and TRBJ1-1, is NAGVMQNPRHLVRRRGQEARLRCSPMKGHSHVYWYRQLPEEGLKFMVYLQKENIIDESGMPKERFSAEFPKEGPSILRIQQVVRGDSAAYFCASSPGRGDEAFFGQGTRLTVV.